This T cell receptor (beta chain) was identified during a study of CD8 T cells in Susac syndrome. As to this clonotype: What it binds is not known.

Whole-study findings and limits: The study acknowledged a relatively small number of individuals in its TCR sequencing and HLA analysis.

Reverse transcription of about 0.45 to 1 ug RNA used random hexamers. TCRdb reanalysed the immunoSEQ multiplex PCR reads using MiXCR and keeps one entry per CDR3 protein. The table shows hundreds of thousands of distinct CDR3 sequences, with roughly 85% occurring only once. The CDR3 consists of 16 residues. Trimming pared 0 bases from V and 5 bases from J, leaving 17 bases between. Germline CDR1 LGHDT, CDR2 YNNKEL (reference sequence). The rearrangement links TRBV3-1 to TRBJ2-7; D unresolved. The specimen sequenced was CD8+ T cells from PBMCs. The sequence was obtained from a human donor with multiple sclerosis. The CDR3 spells CASSQDSDVLPHEQYF. CDR3 nucleotide sequence: TGTGCCAGCAGCCAAGATTCGGATGTCCTACCCCACGAGCAGTACTTC.